The clone carrying this TCR beta chain has just one count. The CDR3 runs 15 residues. The germline gives CDR1 SGHTA, CDR2 FQGNSA. V shed 5 bases and J 2 bases; nucleotides not matched to a gene: 4. These data are taken from a study of blood T cell repertoires in COVID-19. The assay was immunoSEQ multiplex PCR, and TCRdb's table has in-frame clones only and misses some. Of around 40,000 clones in the sample, more than 80% were seen once. The V gene is TRBV7-2, the J gene TRBJ1-2, with 11 bases matching TRBD1. Sequencing was performed on peripheral blood. The receptor comes from a man in his sixties with active COVID-19. The CDR3 DNA follows: TGTGCCAGCAGCCGGACAGGGGGCTCGAACTATGGCTACACCTTC. It codes for CASSRTGGSNYGYTF. The full variable domain, completed using reference TRBV7-2 and TRBJ1-2, is GAGVSQSPSNKVTEKGKDVELRCDPISGHTALYWYRQSLGQGLEFLIYFQGNSAPDKSGLPSDRFSAERTGGSVSTLTIQRTQQEDSAVYLCASSRTGGSNYGYTFGSGTRLTVV.